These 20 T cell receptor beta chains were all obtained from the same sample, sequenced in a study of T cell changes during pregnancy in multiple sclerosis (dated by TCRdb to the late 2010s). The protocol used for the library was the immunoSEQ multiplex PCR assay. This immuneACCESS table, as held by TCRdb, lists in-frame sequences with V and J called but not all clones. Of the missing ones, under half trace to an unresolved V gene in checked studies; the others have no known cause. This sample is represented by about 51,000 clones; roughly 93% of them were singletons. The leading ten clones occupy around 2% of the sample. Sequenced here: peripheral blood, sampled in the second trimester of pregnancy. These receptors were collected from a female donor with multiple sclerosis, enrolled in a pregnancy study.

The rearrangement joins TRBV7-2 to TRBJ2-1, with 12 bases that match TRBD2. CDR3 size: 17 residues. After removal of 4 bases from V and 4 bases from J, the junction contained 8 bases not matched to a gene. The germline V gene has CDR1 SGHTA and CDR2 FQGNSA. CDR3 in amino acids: CASSSRLAGVRYNEQFF. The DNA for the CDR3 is TGTGCCAGCAGCTCCAGACTAGCGGGAGTACGGTACAATGAGCAGTTCTTC.

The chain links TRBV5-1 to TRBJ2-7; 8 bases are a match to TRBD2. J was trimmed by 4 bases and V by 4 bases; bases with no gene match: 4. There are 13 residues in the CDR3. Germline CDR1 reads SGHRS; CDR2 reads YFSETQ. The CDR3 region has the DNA TGCGCCAGCAGCCTGACTAGCGCGTACGAGCAGTACTTC. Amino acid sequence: CASSLTSAYEQYF. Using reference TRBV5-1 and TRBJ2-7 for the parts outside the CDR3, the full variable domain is KAGVTQTPRYLIKTRGQQVTLSCSPISGHRSVSWYQQTPGQGLQFLFEYFSETQRNKGNFPGRFSGRQFSNSRSEMNVSTLELGDSALYLCASSLTSAYEQYFGPGTRLTVT.

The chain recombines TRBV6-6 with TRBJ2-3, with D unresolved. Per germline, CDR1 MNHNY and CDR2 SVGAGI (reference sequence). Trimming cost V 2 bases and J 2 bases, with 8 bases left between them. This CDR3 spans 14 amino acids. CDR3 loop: CASSYASTTDTQYF. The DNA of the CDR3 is TGTGCCAGCAGTTACGCGTCTACCACAGATACGCAGTATTTT.

The CDR3 DNA reads TGTGCCAGCAGTCAACTAGCGCAGTCCTACAATGAGCAGTTCTTC. This sequence encodes CASSQLAQSYNEQFF. The rearrangement joins TRBV2 to TRBJ2-1, with 7 bases aligning to TRBD2. Looked up from germline, CDR1 is SNHLY and CDR2 is FYNNEI. This CDR3 is 15 amino acids long. J gave up 1 base and V 5 bases, and 5 bases lay outside the gene matches.

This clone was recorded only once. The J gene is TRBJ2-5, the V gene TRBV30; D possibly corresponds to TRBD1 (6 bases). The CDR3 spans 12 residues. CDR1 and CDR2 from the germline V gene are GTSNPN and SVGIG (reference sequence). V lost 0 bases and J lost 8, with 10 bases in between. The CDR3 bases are TGTGCCTGGAGTGTAGGGGGAGACACCCAGTACTTC. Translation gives CAWSVGGDTQYF.

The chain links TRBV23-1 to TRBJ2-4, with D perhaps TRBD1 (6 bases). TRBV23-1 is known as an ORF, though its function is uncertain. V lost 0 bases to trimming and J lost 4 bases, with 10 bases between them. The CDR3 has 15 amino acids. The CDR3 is CASSQSQGQKNIQYF. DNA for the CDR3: TGCGCCAGCAGTCAATCTCAGGGGCAGAAAAACATTCAGTACTTC.

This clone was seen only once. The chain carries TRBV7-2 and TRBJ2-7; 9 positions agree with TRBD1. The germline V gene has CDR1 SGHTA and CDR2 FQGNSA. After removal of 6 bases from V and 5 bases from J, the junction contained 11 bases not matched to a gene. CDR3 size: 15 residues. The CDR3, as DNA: TGTGCCAGCAGTAAAACGGGACAGGGATTCAACGAGCAGTACTTC. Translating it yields CASSKTGQGFNEQYF.

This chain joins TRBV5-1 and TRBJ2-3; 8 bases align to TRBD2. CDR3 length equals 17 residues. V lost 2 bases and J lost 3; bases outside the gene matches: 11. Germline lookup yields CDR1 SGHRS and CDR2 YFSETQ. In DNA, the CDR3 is TGCGCCAGCAGCTTTGGTTTAGCGGGAATCGTGACAGATACGCAGTATTTT. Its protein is CASSFGLAGIVTDTQYF. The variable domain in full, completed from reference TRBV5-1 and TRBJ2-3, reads KAGVTQTPRYLIKTRGQQVTLSCSPISGHRSVSWYQQTPGQGLQFLFEYFSETQRNKGNFPGRFSGRQFSNSRSEMNVSTLELGDSALYLCASSFGLAGIVTDTQYFGPGTRLTVL.

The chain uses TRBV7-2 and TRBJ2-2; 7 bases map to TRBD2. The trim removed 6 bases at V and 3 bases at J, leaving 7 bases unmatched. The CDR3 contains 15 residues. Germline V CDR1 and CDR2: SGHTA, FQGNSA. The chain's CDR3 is CASSFGRSDTGELFF. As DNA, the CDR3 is TGTGCCAGCAGTTTCGGGAGGTCGGACACCGGGGAGCTGTTTTTT.

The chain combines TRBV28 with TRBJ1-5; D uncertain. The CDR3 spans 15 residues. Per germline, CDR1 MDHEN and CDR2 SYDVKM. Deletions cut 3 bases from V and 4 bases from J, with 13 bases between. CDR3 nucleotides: TGTGCCAGCAGTTTTATGGGAGCAGCTAATCAGCCCCAGCATTTT. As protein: CASSFMGAANQPQHF.

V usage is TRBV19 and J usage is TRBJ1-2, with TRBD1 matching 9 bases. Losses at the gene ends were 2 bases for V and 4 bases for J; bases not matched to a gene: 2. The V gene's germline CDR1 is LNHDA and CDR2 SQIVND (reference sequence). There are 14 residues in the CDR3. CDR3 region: CASSITGGGYGYTF. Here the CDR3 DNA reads TGTGCCAGTAGTATAACAGGGGGCGGCTATGGCTACACCTTC.

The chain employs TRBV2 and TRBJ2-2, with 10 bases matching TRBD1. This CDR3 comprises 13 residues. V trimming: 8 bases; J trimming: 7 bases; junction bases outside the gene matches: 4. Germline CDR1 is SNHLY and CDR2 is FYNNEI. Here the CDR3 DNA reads TGTGCCAGCGGGGACAGGGGAGACGGGGAGCTGTTTTTT. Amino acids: CASGDRGDGELFF.

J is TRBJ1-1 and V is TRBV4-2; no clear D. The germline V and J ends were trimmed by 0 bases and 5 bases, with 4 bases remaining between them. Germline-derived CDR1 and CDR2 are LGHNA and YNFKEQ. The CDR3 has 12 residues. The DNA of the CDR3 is TGTGCCAGCAGCCAAGAACAGACTGAAGCTTTCTTT. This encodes CASSQEQTEAFF.

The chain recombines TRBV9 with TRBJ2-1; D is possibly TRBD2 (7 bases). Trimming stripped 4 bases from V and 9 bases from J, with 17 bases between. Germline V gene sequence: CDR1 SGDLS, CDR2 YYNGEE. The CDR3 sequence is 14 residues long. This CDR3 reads CASSSSGGGTEQFF. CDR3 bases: TGTGCCAGCAGCTCATCGGGGGGCGGGACTGAGCAGTTCTTC.

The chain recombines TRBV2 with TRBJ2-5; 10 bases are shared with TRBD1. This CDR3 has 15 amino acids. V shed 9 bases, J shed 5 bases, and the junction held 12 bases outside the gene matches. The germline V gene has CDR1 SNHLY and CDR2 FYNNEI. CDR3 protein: CASPIDRGRRETQYF. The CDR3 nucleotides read TGTGCCAGTCCCATCGACAGGGGGCGCCGGGAGACCCAGTACTTC. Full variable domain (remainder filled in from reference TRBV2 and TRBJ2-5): EPEVTQTPSHQVTQMGQEVILRCVPISNHLYFYWYRQILGQKVEFLVSFYNNEISEKSEIFDDQFSVERPDGSNFTLKIRSTKLEDSAMYFCASPIDRGRRETQYFGPGTRLLVL.

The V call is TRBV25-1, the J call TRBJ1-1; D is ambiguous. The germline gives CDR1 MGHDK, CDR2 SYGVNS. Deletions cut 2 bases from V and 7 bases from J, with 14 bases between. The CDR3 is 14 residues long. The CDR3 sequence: CASSEPRPGGEAFF. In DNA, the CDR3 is TGTGCCAGCAGTGAACCCCGCCCTGGCGGTGAAGCTTTCTTT.

In DNA, the CDR3 is TGTGCCAGCAGTTCCGGACAGGTCGTCATTCAGTACTTC. It codes for CASSSGQVVIQYF. This chain links TRBV28 with TRBJ2-4, with TRBD1 matching over 7 bases. J gave up 9 bases and V 4 bases, and 6 bases lay outside the gene matches. Germline-derived CDR1 and CDR2 are MDHEN and SYDVKM. The CDR3 sequence is 13 residues long.

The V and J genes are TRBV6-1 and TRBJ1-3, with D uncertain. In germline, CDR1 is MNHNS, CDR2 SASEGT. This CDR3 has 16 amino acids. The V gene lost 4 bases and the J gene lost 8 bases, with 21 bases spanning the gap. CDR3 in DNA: TGTGCCAGCAGTGCCTCGGGGTTGTCTGCTCTGCACACCATATATTTT. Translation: CASSASGLSALHTIYF.

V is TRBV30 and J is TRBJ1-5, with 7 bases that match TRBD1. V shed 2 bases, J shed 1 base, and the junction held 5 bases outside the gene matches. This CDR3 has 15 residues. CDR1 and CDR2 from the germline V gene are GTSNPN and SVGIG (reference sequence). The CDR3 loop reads CAWSYRGLSNQPQHF. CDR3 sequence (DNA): TGTGCCTGGAGTTACAGGGGATTAAGCAATCAGCCCCAGCATTTT.

This chain's CDR3 is CASWDTRGAQYF. In DNA, the CDR3 is TGTGCCAGTTGGGACACCCGAGGGGCGCAGTATTTT. The V and J genes are TRBV19 and TRBJ2-3, with a tentative D call TRBD1 (6 bases). Per germline, CDR1 LNHDA and CDR2 SQIVND (reference sequence). Trimming cost V 8 bases and J 10 bases, with 16 bases left between them. This CDR3 region has 12 residues.